This is a list of T cell receptor beta chains from one sample in a study of long-term antiretroviral therapy in people with HIV. TCRdb's copy holds only in-frame clones and misses some; the assay was immunoSEQ multiplex PCR. This table holds approximately 26,000 clones, roughly 84% found once. The sample here was unsorted PBMCs, taken 0.4 years after starting antiretroviral therapy. The receptors come from a man aged 18 to 29 with HIV. Both conserved end residues are part of each CDR3. D genes are given only for firm matches. Rows give clone size only sometimes, using once, few, many, or a class for an expanded clone.

v_call	j_call	clone_size	d_call	cdr3_aa	cdr3_nt
TRBV28	TRBJ1-1	-	-	CASSLQGTEAFF	TGTGCCAGCAGTTTACAGGGCACTGAAGCTTTCTTT
TRBV5-4	TRBJ1-2	-	-	CASSLYDRVGYGYTF	TGTGCCAGCAGCTTGTATGACCGGGTGGGCTATGGCTACACCTTC
TRBV18	TRBJ1-4	-	-	CASSSEEGKLFF	TGTGCCAGCTCCAGCGAAGAAGGAAAACTGTTTTTT
TRBV18	TRBJ2-6	-	-	CASSPWVPGANVLTF	TGTGCCAGCTCACCCTGGGTGCCCGGGGCCAACGTCCTGACTTTC
TRBV6-5	TRBJ2-7	-	TRBD2	CASSYSTLAGAYEQYF	TGTGCCAGCAGTTACTCGACACTAGCGGGAGCCTACGAGCAGTACTTC
TRBV4-1	TRBJ1-1	-	TRBD1	CASSQYRGDTEAFF	TGCGCCAGCAGCCAATACAGGGGAGACACTGAAGCTTTCTTT
TRBV10-3	TRBJ1-4	-	-	CAIRQDNEKLFF	TGTGCCATCAGACAGGATAATGAAAAACTGTTTTTT
TRBV7-3	TRBJ2-6	-	-	CASSPTRRGGANVLTF	TGTGCCAGCAGCCCCACCCGGAGAGGAGGGGCCAACGTCCTGACTTTC
TRBV5-1	TRBJ2-7	medium-sized	-	CASSLAPGYEQYF	TGCGCCAGCAGCTTGGCCCCCGGTTACGAGCAGTACTTC
TRBV5-1	TRBJ2-7	-	-	CASSFGVGSYEQYF	TGCGCCAGCAGCTTTGGGGTGGGGTCCTACGAGCAGTACTTC
TRBV27	TRBJ2-7	-	TRBD1	CASSLSRQGVYEQYF	TGTGCCAGCAGTTTATCGAGACAGGGCGTCTACGAGCAGTACTTC
TRBV25-1	TRBJ1-3	-	-	CASSEQIRTGTSGNTIYF	TGTGCCAGCAGCGAACAAATAAGAACAGGAACCTCTGGAAACACCATATATTTT
TRBV18	TRBJ1-2	-	TRBD1	CASSLGQGLGYTF	TGTGCCAGCTCACTGGGACAGGGCCTTGGCTACACCTTC
TRBV11-2	TRBJ2-3	-	TRBD2	CASSLDRGGLASTQYF	TGTGCCAGCAGCTTAGATCGGGGGGGGCTAGCCTCTACGCAGTATTTT
TRBV7-8	TRBJ2-3	-	TRBD1	CASSLGRPGTGDLTDTQYF	TGTGCCAGCAGCTTAGGTAGACCCGGGACAGGGGACCTCACAGATACGCAGTATTTT
TRBV18	TRBJ1-2	-	TRBD1	CASSPDRGHNGYTF	TGTGCCAGCTCACCAGATAGGGGGCACAATGGCTACACCTTC
TRBV4-1	TRBJ2-7	-	-	CASSQAAGSGPEQYF	TGCGCCAGCAGCCAAGCGGCGGGGTCCGGACCCGAGCAGTACTTC
TRBV6-6	TRBJ1-2	-	-	CAEWTVSQGYTF	TGTGCCGAATGGACAGTCTCTCAAGGCTACACCTTC
TRBV7-9	TRBJ2-3	-	TRBD1	CASSLSVSGDRGPDTQYF	TGTGCCAGCAGCTTAAGTGTTAGTGGCGACAGGGGACCAGATACGCAGTATTTT
TRBV10-3	TRBJ1-3	-	TRBD1	CAISPTGSPSGNTIYF	TGTGCCATCAGCCCGACAGGGAGCCCCTCTGGAAACACCATATATTTT
TRBV5-1	TRBJ1-1	-	-	CASSPEVVEDTEAFF	TGCGCCAGCAGCCCGGAAGTGGTCGAGGACACTGAAGCTTTCTTT
TRBV12-1	TRBJ1-6	-	-	CASSFENGQGVSPLHF	TGTGCCAGCAGCTTTGAAAACGGACAGGGAGTTTCACCCCTCCACTTT